The present TCR beta chain was sequenced within a study of Ad26.COV2.S vaccination and SARS-CoV-2 variants. Profiling relied on immunoSEQ multiplex PCR, and the TCRdb table lists in-frame clones only, not all of them. Of roughly 420,000 clones detected, roughly nine tenths appear once; the ten largest clones hold about 2.7%. The CDR3 length is 14 residues. Germline lookup yields CDR1 SGHRS and CDR2 YFSETQ. Trimming took 4 bases from V and 2 from J, leaving 9 bases between them. As to treatment: 19 received Ad26.COV2.S at low or high dose, single or two shots; several received placebo; per-sample allocation not given. Collection of samples fell on day 63 after the first vaccine or placebo injection. What was given as vaccine was an Ad26 vector encoding Wuhan-strain SARS-CoV-2 spike.

The sequence was obtained from a person aged 18-65 years who received the Ad26.COV2.S COVID-19 vaccine or a placebo. The source was peripheral blood, collected in a trial of Ad26.COV2.S vaccine versus placebo. This chain links TRBV5-1 with TRBJ1-4; D not certain. The CDR3 coding sequence is TGCGCCAGCAGCGGGTTTTCGACTAATGAAAAACTGTTTTTT. This codes for CASSGFSTNEKLFF.